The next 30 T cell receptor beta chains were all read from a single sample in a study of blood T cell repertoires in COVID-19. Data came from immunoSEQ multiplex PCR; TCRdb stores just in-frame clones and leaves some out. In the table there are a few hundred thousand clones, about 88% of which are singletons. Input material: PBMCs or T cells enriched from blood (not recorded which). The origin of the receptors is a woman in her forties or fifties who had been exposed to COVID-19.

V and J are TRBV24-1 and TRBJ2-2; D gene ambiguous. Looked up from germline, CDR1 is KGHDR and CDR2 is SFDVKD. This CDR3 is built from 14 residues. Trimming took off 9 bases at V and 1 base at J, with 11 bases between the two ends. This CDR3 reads CATGAERNTGELFF. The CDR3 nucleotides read TGTGCCACCGGCGCGGAACGGAACACCGGGGAGCTGTTTTTT.

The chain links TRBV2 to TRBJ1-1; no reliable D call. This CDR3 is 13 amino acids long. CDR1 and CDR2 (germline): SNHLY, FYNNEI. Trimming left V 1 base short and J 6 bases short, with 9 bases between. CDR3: CASSEGWSAEAFF. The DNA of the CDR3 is TGTGCCAGCAGTGAAGGGTGGTCAGCTGAAGCTTTCTTT.

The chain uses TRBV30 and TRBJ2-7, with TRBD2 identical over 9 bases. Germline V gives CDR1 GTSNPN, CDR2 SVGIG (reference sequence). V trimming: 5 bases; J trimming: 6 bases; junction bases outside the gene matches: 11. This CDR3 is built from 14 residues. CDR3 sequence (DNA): TGTGCCTGGGATAACACTAGCGGGCTCGGCGAGCAGTACTTC. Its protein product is CAWDNTSGLGEQYF. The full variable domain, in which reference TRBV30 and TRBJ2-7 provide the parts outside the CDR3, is SQTIHQWPATLVQPVGSPLSLECTVEGTSNPNLYWYRQAAGRGLQLLFYSVGIGQISSEVPQNLSASRPQDRQFILSSKKLLLSDSGFYLCAWDNTSGLGEQYFGPGTRLTVT.

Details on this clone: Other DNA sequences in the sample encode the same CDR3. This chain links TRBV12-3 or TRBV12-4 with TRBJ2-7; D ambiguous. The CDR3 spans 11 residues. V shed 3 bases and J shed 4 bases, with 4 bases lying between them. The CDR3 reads CASSFGYEQYF. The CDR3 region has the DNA TGTGCCAGCAGTTTCGGGTACGAGCAGTACTTC.

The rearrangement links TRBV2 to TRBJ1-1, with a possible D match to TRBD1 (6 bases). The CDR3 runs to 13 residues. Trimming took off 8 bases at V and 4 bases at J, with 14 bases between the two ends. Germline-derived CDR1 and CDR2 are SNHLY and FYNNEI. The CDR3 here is CASALRGITEAFF. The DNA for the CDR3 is TGTGCCAGCGCCTTGAGGGGGATCACTGAAGCTTTCTTT.

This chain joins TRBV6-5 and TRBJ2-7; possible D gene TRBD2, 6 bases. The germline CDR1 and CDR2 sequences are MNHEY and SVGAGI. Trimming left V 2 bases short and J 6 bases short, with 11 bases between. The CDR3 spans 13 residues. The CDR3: CASSYGGTGEQYF. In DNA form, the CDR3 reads TGTGCCAGCAGTTACGGGGGGACGGGCGAGCAGTACTTC.

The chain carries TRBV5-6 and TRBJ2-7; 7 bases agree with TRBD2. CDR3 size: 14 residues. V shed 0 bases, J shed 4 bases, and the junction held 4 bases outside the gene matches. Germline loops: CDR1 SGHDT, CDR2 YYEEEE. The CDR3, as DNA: TGTGCCAGCAGCTTGGGTGTGGGGGGGTACGAGCAGTACTTC. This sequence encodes CASSLGVGGYEQYF.

This CDR3 is CAWSQGGNYGYTF. The CDR3 DNA is TGTGCCTGGAGCCAGGGGGGTAACTATGGCTACACCTTC. The chain links TRBV30 to TRBJ1-2; 7 bases line up with TRBD1. CDR3 length equals 13 residues. V gave up 3 bases and J gave up 1 base; unmatched junction bases: 2. CDR1 is GTSNPN and CDR2 is SVGIG in the germline V gene (reference sequence).

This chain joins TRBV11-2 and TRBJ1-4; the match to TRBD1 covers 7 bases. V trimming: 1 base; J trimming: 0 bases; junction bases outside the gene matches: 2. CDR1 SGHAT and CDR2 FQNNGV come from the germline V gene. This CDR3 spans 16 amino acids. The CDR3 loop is CASSLAQGATNEKLFF. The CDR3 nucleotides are TGTGCCAGCAGCTTAGCTCAGGGGGCAACTAATGAAAAACTGTTTTTT.

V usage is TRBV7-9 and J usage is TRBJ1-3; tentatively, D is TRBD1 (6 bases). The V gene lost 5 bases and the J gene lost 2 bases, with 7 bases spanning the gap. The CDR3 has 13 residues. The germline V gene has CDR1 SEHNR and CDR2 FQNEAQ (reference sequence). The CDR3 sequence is CASSRTAGNTIYF. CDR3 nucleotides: TGTGCCAGCAGCCGGACAGCTGGAAACACCATATATTTT.

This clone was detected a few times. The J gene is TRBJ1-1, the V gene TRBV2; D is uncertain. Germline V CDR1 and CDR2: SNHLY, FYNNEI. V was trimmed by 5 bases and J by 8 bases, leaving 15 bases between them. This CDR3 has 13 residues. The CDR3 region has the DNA TGTGCCAGCAGTTCCCGGACGGGAGGGGAAGCTTTCTTT. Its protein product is CASSSRTGGEAFF. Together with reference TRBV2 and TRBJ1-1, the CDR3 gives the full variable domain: EPEVTQTPSHQVTQMGQEVILRCVPISNHLYFYWYRQILGQKVEFLVSFYNNEISEKSEIFDDQFSVERPDGSNFTLKIRSTKLEDSAMYFCASSSRTGGEAFFGQGTRLTVV.

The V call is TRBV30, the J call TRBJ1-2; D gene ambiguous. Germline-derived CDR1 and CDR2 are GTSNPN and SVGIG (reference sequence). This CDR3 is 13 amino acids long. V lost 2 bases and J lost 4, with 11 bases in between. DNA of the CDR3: TGTGCCTGGAGTCCCCCTCCCGGCTATGGCTACACCTTC. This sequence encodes CAWSPPPGYGYTF. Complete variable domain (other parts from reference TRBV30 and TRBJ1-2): SQTIHQWPATLVQPVGSPLSLECTVEGTSNPNLYWYRQAAGRGLQLLFYSVGIGQISSEVPQNLSASRPQDRQFILSSKKLLLSDSGFYLCAWSPPPGYGYTFGSGTRLTVV.

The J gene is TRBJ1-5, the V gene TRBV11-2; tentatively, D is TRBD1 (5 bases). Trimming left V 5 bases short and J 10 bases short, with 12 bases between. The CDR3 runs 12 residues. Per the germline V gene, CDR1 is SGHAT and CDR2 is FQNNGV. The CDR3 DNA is TGTGCCAGCAGCATCCCCGGGGGTCCCCAGCATTTT. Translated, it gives CASSIPGGPQHF.

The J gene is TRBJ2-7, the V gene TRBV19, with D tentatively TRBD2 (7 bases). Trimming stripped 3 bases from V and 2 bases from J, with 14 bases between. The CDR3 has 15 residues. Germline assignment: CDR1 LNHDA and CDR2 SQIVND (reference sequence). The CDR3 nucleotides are TGTGCCAGTAGTATTCAGGCGGGGGCCCCCTACGAGCAGTACTTC. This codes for CASSIQAGAPYEQYF.

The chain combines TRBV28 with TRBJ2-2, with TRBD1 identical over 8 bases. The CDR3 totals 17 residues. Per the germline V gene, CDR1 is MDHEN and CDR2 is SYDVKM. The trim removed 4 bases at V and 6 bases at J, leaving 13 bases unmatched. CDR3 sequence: CASSSPGQGSYAGELFF. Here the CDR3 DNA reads TGTGCCAGCAGTTCACCCGGACAGGGAAGTTACGCCGGGGAGCTGTTTTTT.

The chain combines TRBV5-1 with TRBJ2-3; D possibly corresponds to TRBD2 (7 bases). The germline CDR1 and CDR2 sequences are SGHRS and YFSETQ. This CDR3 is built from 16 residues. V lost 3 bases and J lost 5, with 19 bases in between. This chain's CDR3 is CASSSLEGGRGDTQYF. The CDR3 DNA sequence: TGCGCCAGCAGCTCCTTGGAGGGGGGGCGAGGAGATACGCAGTATTTT.

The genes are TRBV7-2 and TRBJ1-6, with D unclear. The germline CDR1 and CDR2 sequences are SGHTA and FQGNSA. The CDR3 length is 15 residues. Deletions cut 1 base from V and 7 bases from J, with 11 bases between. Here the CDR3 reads CASSLEYSKNSPLHF. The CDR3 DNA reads TGTGCCAGCAGCTTAGAGTACAGCAAAAATTCACCCCTCCACTTT.

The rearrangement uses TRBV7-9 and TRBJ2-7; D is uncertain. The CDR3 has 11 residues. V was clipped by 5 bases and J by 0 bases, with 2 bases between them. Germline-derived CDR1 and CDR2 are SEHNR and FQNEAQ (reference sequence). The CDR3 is CASSLSYEQYF. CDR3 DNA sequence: TGTGCCAGCAGCCTCTCCTACGAGCAGTACTTC.

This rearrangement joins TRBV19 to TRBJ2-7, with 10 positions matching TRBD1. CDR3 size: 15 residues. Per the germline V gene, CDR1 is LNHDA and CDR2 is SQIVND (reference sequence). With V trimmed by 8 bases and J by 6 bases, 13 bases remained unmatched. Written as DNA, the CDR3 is TGTGCCAGTCACGGCGGGGACAGGGGTCGTACCGAGCAGTACTTC. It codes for CASHGGDRGRTEQYF.

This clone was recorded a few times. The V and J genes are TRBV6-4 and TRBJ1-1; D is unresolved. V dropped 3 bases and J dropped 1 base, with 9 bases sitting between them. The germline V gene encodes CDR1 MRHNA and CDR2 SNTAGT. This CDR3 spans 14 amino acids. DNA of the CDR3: TGTGCCAGCAGTGAGGAGGCTACGAACACTGAAGCTTTCTTT. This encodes CASSEEATNTEAFF.

The CDR3 DNA is TGTGCCAGTAGTATAGGGGGACTAGTCGGGAATGAGCAGTTCTTC. Encoded protein: CASSIGGLVGNEQFF. The J gene is TRBJ2-1, the V gene TRBV19, with TRBD2 identical over 8 bases. This CDR3 has 15 residues. Trimming removed 1 base from V and 7 bases from J; junction bases left unmatched: 6. Germline V CDR1 and CDR2: LNHDA, SQIVND (reference sequence).

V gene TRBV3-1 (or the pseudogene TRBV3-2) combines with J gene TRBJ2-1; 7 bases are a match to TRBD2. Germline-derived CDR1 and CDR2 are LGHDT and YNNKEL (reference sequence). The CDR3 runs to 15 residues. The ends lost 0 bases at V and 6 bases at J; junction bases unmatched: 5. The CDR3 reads CASSQDWASGNEQFF. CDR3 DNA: TGTGCCAGCAGCCAAGATTGGGCTAGCGGCAATGAGCAGTTCTTC.

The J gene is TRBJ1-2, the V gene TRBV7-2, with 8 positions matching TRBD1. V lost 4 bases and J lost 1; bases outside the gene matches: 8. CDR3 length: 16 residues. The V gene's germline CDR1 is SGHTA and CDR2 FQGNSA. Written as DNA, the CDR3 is TGTGCCAGCAGCTCCGGTGGGACAGGACTTAACTATGGCTACACCTTC. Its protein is CASSSGGTGLNYGYTF.

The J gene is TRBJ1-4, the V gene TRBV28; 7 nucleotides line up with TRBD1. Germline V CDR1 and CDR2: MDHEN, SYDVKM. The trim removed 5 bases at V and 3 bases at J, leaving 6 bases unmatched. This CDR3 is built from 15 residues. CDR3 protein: CASSRAGTANEKLFF. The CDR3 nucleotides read TGTGCCAGCAGTCGGGCTGGGACAGCTAATGAAAAACTGTTTTTT.

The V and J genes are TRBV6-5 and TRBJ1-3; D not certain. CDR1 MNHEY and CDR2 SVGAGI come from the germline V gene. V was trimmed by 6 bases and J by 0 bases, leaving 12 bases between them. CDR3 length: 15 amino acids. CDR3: CASSRGLPSGNTIYF. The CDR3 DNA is TGTGCCAGCAGCCGAGGGTTACCCTCTGGAAACACCATATATTTT.

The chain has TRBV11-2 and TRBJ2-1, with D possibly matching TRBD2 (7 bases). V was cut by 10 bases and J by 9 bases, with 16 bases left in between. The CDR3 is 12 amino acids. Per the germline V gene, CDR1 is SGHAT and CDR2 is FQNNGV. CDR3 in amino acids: CATRRGASEQFF. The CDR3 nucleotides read TGTGCCACCAGACGGGGGGCCAGTGAGCAGTTCTTC.

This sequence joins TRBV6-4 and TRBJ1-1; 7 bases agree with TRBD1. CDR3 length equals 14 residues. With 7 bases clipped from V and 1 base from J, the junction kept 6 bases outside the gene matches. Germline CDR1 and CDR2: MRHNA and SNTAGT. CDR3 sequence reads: CASNRDSPNTEAFF. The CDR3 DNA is TGTGCCAGCAATCGGGACAGTCCGAACACTGAAGCTTTCTTT.

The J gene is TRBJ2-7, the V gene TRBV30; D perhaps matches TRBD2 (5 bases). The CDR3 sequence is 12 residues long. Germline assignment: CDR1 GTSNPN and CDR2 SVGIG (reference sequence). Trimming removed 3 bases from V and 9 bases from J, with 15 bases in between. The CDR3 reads CAWSLISSRQYF. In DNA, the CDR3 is TGTGCCTGGAGCCTAATATCTAGCAGGCAGTACTTC.

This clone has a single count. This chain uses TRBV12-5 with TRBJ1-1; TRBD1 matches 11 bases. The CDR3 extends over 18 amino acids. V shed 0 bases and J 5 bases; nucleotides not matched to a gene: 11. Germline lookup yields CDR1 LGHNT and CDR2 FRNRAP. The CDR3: CASGLVPGTGGRGTEAFF. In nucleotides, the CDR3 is TGTGCTAGTGGTTTGGTTCCCGGGACAGGGGGACGAGGGACTGAAGCTTTCTTT. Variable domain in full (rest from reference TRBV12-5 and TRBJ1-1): DARVTQTPRHKVTEMGQEVTMRCQPILGHNTVFWYRQTMMQGLELLAYFRNRAPLDDSGMPKDRFSAEMPDATLATLKIQPSEPRDSAVYFCASGLVPGTGGRGTEAFFGQGTRLTVV.

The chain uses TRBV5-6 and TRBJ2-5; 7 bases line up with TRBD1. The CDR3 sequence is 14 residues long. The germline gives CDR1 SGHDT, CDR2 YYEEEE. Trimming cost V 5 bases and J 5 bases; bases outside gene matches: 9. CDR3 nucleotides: TGTGCCAGCAGACAGGGGACGTGGAAGGAGACCCAGTACTTC. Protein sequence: CASRQGTWKETQYF.